Below are 19 T cell receptor beta chains sequenced from a single sample in a study of blood T cell repertoires in COVID-19. TCRdb's copy holds only in-frame clones and misses some; the assay was immunoSEQ multiplex PCR. The sample shows almost 200,000 clones, roughly nine tenths of them seen only once. Sequenced material: peripheral blood. These receptors were collected from a woman in her sixties or seventies with acute or convalescent COVID-19.

The V gene is TRBV5-6, the J gene TRBJ1-5; D gene unclear. V was pared by 1 base and J by 2 bases, with 10 bases between. CDR1 is SGHDT and CDR2 is YYEEEE in the germline V gene. The CDR3 is 15 amino acids. The CDR3 region is CASSLRGQGNQPQHF. The DNA for the CDR3 is TGTGCCAGCAGCTTGAGAGGGCAGGGCAATCAGCCCCAGCATTTT.

Regarding this clone: The same CDR3 is also encoded by other DNA sequences in this sample. This chain joins TRBV6-5 and TRBJ2-7, with 9 bases fitting TRBD1. The V segment lost 6 bases and the J segment 0 bases; nucleotides outside the gene matches: 3. The CDR3 covers 14 residues. CDR1 and CDR2 (germline): MNHEY, SVGAGI. DNA for the CDR3: TGTGCCAGCAGCTTACAGGGGGCCTCCTACGAGCAGTACTTC. This gives the protein CASSLQGASYEQYF.

The chain uses TRBV6-5 and TRBJ1-2, with D maybe TRBD1 (6 bases). This CDR3 is built from 14 residues. V shed 6 bases and J shed 4 bases, with 15 bases lying between them. The germline CDR1 and CDR2 sequences are MNHEY and SVGAGI. The CDR3 spells CASRRSGEGYGYTF. The CDR3 DNA sequence: TGTGCCAGCAGAAGGTCAGGGGAAGGCTATGGCTACACCTTC.

The CDR3 region has the DNA TGCGCCAGCACCCTAAACGCGGCGAACACTGAAGCTTTCTTT. It encodes CASTLNAANTEAFF. The chain combines TRBV5-1 with TRBJ1-1; no clear D. There are 14 residues in the CDR3. Between the trimmed V and J ends, which lost 6 bases and 1 base, there was a span of 13 bases. Germline V gene lookup returns CDR1 SGHRS and CDR2 YFSETQ.

The chain uses TRBV5-1 and TRBJ2-1; 14 nucleotides agree with TRBD2. Unmatched junction bases numbered 9, after V lost 5 bases and J lost 8 bases. This CDR3 region has 16 residues. Germline-derived CDR1 and CDR2 are SGHRS and YFSETQ. The CDR3 reads CASSRTGLAGEDEQFF. In DNA form, the CDR3 reads TGCGCCAGCAGTCGAACGGGACTAGCGGGAGAAGATGAGCAGTTCTTC.

This clone was seen just once. The chain joins TRBV5-5 to TRBJ2-7; 10 nucleotides align to TRBD1. Losses at the gene ends were 4 bases for V and 2 bases for J; bases not matched to a gene: 6. In germline, CDR1 is SGHKS, CDR2 YYEKEE (reference sequence). The CDR3 totals 15 residues. CDR3 in amino acids: CASSLGTGATYEQYF. CDR3 DNA sequence: TGTGCCAGCAGCCTAGGGACAGGGGCAACCTACGAGCAGTACTTC.

The chain is built from TRBV11-1 and TRBJ2-7, with D unclear. The germline V and J ends were trimmed by 4 bases and 3 bases, with 10 bases remaining between them. The CDR3 covers 13 residues. CDR1 is SGHAT, CDR2 FQDESV, per germline (reference sequence). The CDR3: CASSSRRNYEQYF. CDR3 nucleotide sequence: TGTGCCAGCAGCTCCCGGAGAAACTACGAGCAGTACTTC.

V gene TRBV7-9 combines with J gene TRBJ2-1; 11 nucleotides line up with TRBD2. This CDR3 has 15 residues. J was trimmed by 9 bases and V by 4 bases; bases with no gene match: 8. The germline gives CDR1 SEHNR, CDR2 FQNEAQ (reference sequence). This CDR3 is CASSSFSGGAGEQFF. The CDR3 bases are TGTGCCAGCAGCTCCTTTAGCGGGGGGGCAGGTGAGCAGTTCTTC.

V gene TRBV5-1 combines with J gene TRBJ2-1; a possible D gene is TRBD1 (6 bases). CDR1 is SGHRS, CDR2 YFSETQ, per germline. Trimming shortened V by 1 base and J by 6 bases, and 14 bases separated the two germline ends. The CDR3 is 15 amino acids. For the CDR3, the DNA is TGCGCCAGCAGCTTGCAGGGGCTAAAAAGCAATGAGCAGTTCTTC. Protein sequence: CASSLQGLKSNEQFF.

This chain connects TRBV19 to TRBJ2-1; 9 bases agree with TRBD1. The CDR3 has 14 residues. J was trimmed by 9 bases and V by 6 bases; bases with no gene match: 9. Germline V gene sequence: CDR1 LNHDA, CDR2 SQIVND (reference sequence). The CDR3 region is CASREGQGPGEQFF. The CDR3 DNA reads TGTGCCAGTAGGGAGGGACAGGGACCGGGTGAGCAGTTCTTC.

A single count supports this clone. This chain connects TRBV28 to TRBJ1-5; 9 bases fit TRBD1. The CDR3 is made up of 17 amino acids. Germline assignment: CDR1 MDHEN and CDR2 SYDVKM. The J segment lost 1 base and the V segment lost 5 bases, leaving 9 bases of the junction unmatched. The CDR3 spells CASSPTGTGRSNQPQHF. Here the CDR3 DNA reads TGTGCCAGCAGTCCAACCGGGACAGGGCGGAGCAATCAGCCCCAGCATTTT.

This rearrangement joins TRBV5-4 to TRBJ2-3; D perhaps matches TRBD2 (5 bases). Trimming took off 4 bases at V and 2 bases at J, with 11 bases between the two ends. Germline CDR1 is SGHNT and CDR2 is YYREEE (reference sequence). The CDR3 runs 14 residues. The CDR3 protein is CASSTTRDTDTQYF. In nucleotides, the CDR3 is TGTGCCAGCAGCACGACCCGGGACACAGATACGCAGTATTTT.

The CDR3 nucleotides read TGTGCCAGCAGTTATATTGCGGGGGGGCTTATCGGTGAGCAGTTCTTC. Its translation is CASSYIAGGLIGEQFF. The chain has TRBV6-2 or TRBV6-3 and TRBJ2-1; 9 nucleotides match TRBD2. The V gene's germline CDR1 is MNHEY and CDR2 SVGEGT. CDR3 length: 16 amino acids. The junction had 12 bases not matched to a gene; V was cut back by 3 bases and J by 9 bases.

This chain joins TRBV2 and TRBJ2-7, with 9 nucleotides matching TRBD1. With V trimmed by 8 bases and J by 3 bases, 5 bases remained unmatched. From germline, CDR1 is SNHLY and CDR2 FYNNEI. The CDR3 loop spans 13 amino acids. The DNA for the CDR3 is TGTGCCAGCTCTAGACAGGGGGACTACGAGCAGTACTTC. As protein: CASSRQGDYEQYF.

The chain employs TRBV6-5 and TRBJ2-7; 9 bases line up with TRBD2. CDR3 size: 12 residues. Germline V gene lookup returns CDR1 MNHEY and CDR2 SVGAGI. V was clipped by 6 bases and J by 4 bases; unmatched bases: 1. CDR3 sequence (DNA): TGTGCCAGCAGACTAGCGGGTTACGAGCAGTACTTC. It yields the protein CASRLAGYEQYF.

The V call is TRBV2, the J call TRBJ1-1; D call uncertain. The V end was cut by 5 bases, the J end by 4 bases, with 17 bases between. Germline V lookup: CDR1 SNHLY, CDR2 FYNNEI. CDR3 length equals 15 residues. The CDR3 DNA follows: TGTGCCAGCAGTTCCCGGGCTCCCAGCGGCACTGAAGCTTTCTTT. Translated: CASSSRAPSGTEAFF.

V gene TRBV27 combines with J gene TRBJ2-1; tentatively, D is TRBD1 (6 bases). V was cut by 0 bases and J by 7 bases, with 10 bases left in between. The CDR3 contains 14 residues. The germline CDR1 and CDR2 sequences are MNHEY and SMNVEV (reference sequence). Here the CDR3 reads CASSLSRGSNEQFF. The CDR3 DNA is TGTGCCAGCAGTTTATCTAGGGGGAGTAATGAGCAGTTCTTC.

The chain uses TRBV5-8 and TRBJ2-1, with D unclear. With 1 base removed from V and 7 bases from J, the gap between germline ends came to 15 bases. CDR3 length: 15 amino acids. Germline V lookup: CDR1 SGHTS, CDR2 YDEGEE. This chain's CDR3 is CASSLKGSRSNEQFF. CDR3 sequence (DNA): TGTGCCAGCAGCTTGAAAGGCAGCAGGTCGAATGAGCAGTTCTTC. The variable domain in full, completed from reference TRBV5-8 and TRBJ2-1, reads EAGVTQSPTHLIKTRGQQATLRCSPISGHTSVYWYQQALGLGLQFLLWYDEGEERNRGNFPPRFSGRQFPNYSSELNVNALELEDSALYLCASSLKGSRSNEQFFGPGTRLTVL.

The J gene is TRBJ2-1, the V gene TRBV27; 10 bases are shared with TRBD2. This CDR3 spans 15 amino acids. The V and J ends lost 8 bases and 1 base, in that order; junction bases with no gene match: 5. Germline CDR1 reads MNHEY; CDR2 reads SMNVEV (reference sequence). CDR3 in DNA: TGTGCCAGCGGAATGACTAGCGGGTCCTACAATGAGCAGTTCTTC. Protein: CASGMTSGSYNEQFF.